The 22 T cell receptor beta chains below all came from one sample that was sequenced in a study of OX40 agonist ivuxolimab in advanced cancers. The data were produced by immunoSEQ multiplex PCR, yet TCRdb's version contains in-frame clones alone and is incomplete. Of roughly 28,000 clones in the sample, 83% were seen once. Sequencing used CD4+ or CD8+ T cells sorted from blood, obtained in a trial of the OX40 agonist ivuxolimab. Receptors originate from an adult with an advanced solid tumor such as melanoma, head and neck, liver or kidney cancer.

The rearrangement links TRBV29-1 to TRBJ2-5, with 7 bases matching TRBD1. Trimming cost V 2 bases and J 1 base; bases outside gene matches: 4. Germline V CDR1 and CDR2: SQVTM, ANQGSEA. CDR3 length equals 14 residues. Here the CDR3 reads CSVEYWDSQETQYF. In nucleotides, the CDR3 is TGCAGCGTTGAATATTGGGACAGCCAAGAGACCCAGTACTTC.

V and J are TRBV4-2 and TRBJ1-4; unclear D gene. Per the germline V gene, CDR1 is LGHNA and CDR2 is YNFKEQ. The CDR3 runs 14 residues. Trimming stripped 1 base from V and 7 bases from J, with 10 bases between. The CDR3 loop is CASSQASLAEKLFF. CDR3 bases: TGTGCCAGCAGCCAAGCCTCTTTGGCTGAAAAACTGTTTTTT.

Judged by abundance, this clone is medium-sized. V usage is TRBV30 and J usage is TRBJ1-5, with D maybe TRBD1 (5 bases). The CDR3 has 14 residues. CDR1 is GTSNPN and CDR2 is SVGIG in the germline V gene (reference sequence). Trimming cost V 0 bases and J 7 bases, with 13 bases left between them. CDR3 in amino acids: CAWSVRQLGQPQHF. The DNA for the CDR3 is TGTGCCTGGAGTGTACGACAGCTAGGACAGCCCCAGCATTTT.

This clone has a handful of counts. The chain employs TRBV7-9 and TRBJ1-6; D is unclear. Germline CDR1 and CDR2: SEHNR and FQNEAQ (reference sequence). The CDR3 length is 14 residues. Trimming removed 5 bases from V and 10 bases from J, with 15 bases in between. The CDR3 bases are TGTGCCAGCAGCCTACCGAGAGACACCTCACCCCTCCACTTT. Translation: CASSLPRDTSPLHF.

CDR3 DNA: TGTGCCAGCAGCCAGGGGTGGGGGCTGAACACTGAAGCTTTCTTT. It translates to CASSQGWGLNTEAFF. The V gene is TRBV11-1, the J gene TRBJ1-1; tentatively, D is TRBD1 (6 bases). Germline V CDR1 and CDR2: SGHAT, FQDESV (reference sequence). The germline V and J ends were trimmed by 5 bases and 0 bases, with 13 bases remaining between them. The CDR3 is 15 residues long.

J is TRBJ1-1 and V is TRBV5-6; a weak D match, TRBD1 (6 bases). The CDR3 length is 13 residues. V lost 5 bases to trimming and J lost 5 bases, with 13 bases between them. Germline V lookup: CDR1 SGHDT, CDR2 YYEEEE. The CDR3 DNA is TGTGCCAGCAGACAGGGTGGGGGGACTGAAGCTTTCTTT. It encodes CASRQGGGTEAFF.

V usage is TRBV27 and J usage is TRBJ1-5; no reliable D call. CDR1 and CDR2 (germline): MNHEY, SMNVEV (reference sequence). The V end lost 3 bases, the J end lost 7 bases, and 13 bases lay between the germline ends. CDR3 size: 14 residues. The CDR3 here is CASSFLGEGQPQHF. The CDR3 DNA sequence: TGTGCCAGCAGTTTCTTGGGTGAGGGCCAGCCCCAGCATTTT.

The J gene is TRBJ1-1, the V gene TRBV10-3; possibly TRBD1 for D (5 bases). Trimming left V 2 bases short and J 3 bases short, with 10 bases between. CDR3 length: 14 amino acids. Germline loops: CDR1 ENHRY, CDR2 SYGVKD. The CDR3 region is CAISEGLGDTEAFF. CDR3 DNA sequence: TGTGCCATCAGTGAGGGGCTGGGGGACACTGAAGCTTTCTTT.

This clone was seen once. The CDR3 protein is CASSLGPLGRTEAFF. CDR3 nucleotides: TGTGCCAGCAGCTTAGGCCCCTTAGGAAGGACTGAAGCTTTCTTT. The chain links TRBV7-9 to TRBJ1-1; D not resolved. Germline CDR1 and CDR2: SEHNR and FQNEAQ (reference sequence). The CDR3 is 15 amino acids. Trimming left V 1 base short and J 5 bases short, with 14 bases between.

The V gene is TRBV19, the J gene TRBJ2-1; weak D call: TRBD1 (6 bases). The CDR3 length is 16 residues. Looked up from germline, CDR1 is LNHDA and CDR2 is SQIVND (reference sequence). Trimming took 0 bases from V and 8 from J, leaving 17 bases between them. The DNA for the CDR3 is TGTGCCAGTAGTATAGATAACAGGGAAATGATCCATGAGCAGTTCTTC. Translation gives CASSIDNREMIHEQFF.

The genes are TRBV5-1 and TRBJ2-7; tentative D call: TRBD1 (6 bases). Trimming shortened V by 5 bases and J by 3 bases, and 21 bases separated the two germline ends. The CDR3 totals 16 residues. Germline V gene sequence: CDR1 SGHRS, CDR2 YFSETQ. In nucleotides, the CDR3 is TGCGCCAGCAGAACCGCTGAAAAGACAGGAGACTACGAGCAGTACTTC. Its translation: CASRTAEKTGDYEQYF.

This clone was picked up a small number of times. The chain recombines TRBV11-2 with TRBJ2-3; the D is unclear. With 5 bases removed from V and 1 base from J, the gap between germline ends came to 16 bases. This CDR3 spans 16 amino acids. Germline V lookup: CDR1 SGHAT, CDR2 FQNNGV. CDR3 sequence reads: CASSTPALSGTDTQYF. The CDR3, as DNA: TGTGCCAGCAGCACCCCTGCTCTGAGTGGCACAGATACGCAGTATTTT.

This clone was seen a handful of times. The sample has other DNA sequences that encode this CDR3 too. V gene TRBV5-4 combines with J gene TRBJ2-1; D is unresolved. Germline V gene lookup returns CDR1 SGHNT and CDR2 YYREEE (reference sequence). The ends were cut back, 0 bases at V and 0 bases at J, with 1 base in the middle. This CDR3 region has 13 residues. CDR3 amino acids: CASSLDSYNEQFF. The CDR3, as DNA: TGTGCCAGCAGCTTGGACTCCTACAATGAGCAGTTCTTC.

The gene calls are TRBV28 and TRBJ2-7; D is unresolved. Germline V gene lookup returns CDR1 MDHEN and CDR2 SYDVKM. Trimming shortened V by 6 bases and J by 1 base, and 10 bases separated the two germline ends. There are 13 residues in the CDR3. DNA of the CDR3: TGTGCCAGCAGGGGGATGCGGTCCTACGAGCAGTACTTC. This translates into CASRGMRSYEQYF.

The gene calls are TRBV7-9 and TRBJ2-1; no clear D gene. V lost 3 bases, J lost 8 bases, and 14 bases lay in between. The germline CDR1 and CDR2 sequences are SEHNR and FQNEAQ (reference sequence). CDR3 size: 14 residues. The CDR3 loop reads CASSLFVGLDEQFF. In nucleotides, the CDR3 is TGTGCCAGCAGCTTGTTTGTGGGTTTGGATGAGCAGTTCTTC.

This rearrangement joins TRBV19 to TRBJ2-7; 7 bases align to TRBD1. Losses at the gene ends were 3 bases for V and 6 bases for J; bases not matched to a gene: 8. Germline CDR1 is LNHDA and CDR2 is SQIVND (reference sequence). The CDR3 consists of 14 residues. CDR3 loop: CASSMTQQGIEQYF. The CDR3 nucleotides read TGTGCCAGTAGTATGACCCAACAGGGGATCGAGCAGTACTTC.

This chain uses TRBV2 with TRBJ2-2; the D gene could be TRBD1 or TRBD2 (5 bases each). CDR1 is SNHLY, CDR2 FYNNEI, per germline. This CDR3 is 20 amino acids long. V dropped 0 bases and J dropped 2 bases, with 22 bases sitting between them. CDR3 nucleotides: TGTGCCAGCAGTGAAGCGATTCCTCCGGGACCACCTACCAACACCGGGGAGCTGTTTTTT. Amino acids: CASSEAIPPGPPTNTGELFF. The full variable domain, in which reference TRBV2 and TRBJ2-2 provide the parts outside the CDR3, is EPEVTQTPSHQVTQMGQEVILRCVPISNHLYFYWYRQILGQKVEFLVSFYNNEISEKSEIFDDQFSVERPDGSNFTLKIRSTKLEDSAMYFCASSEAIPPGPPTNTGELFFGEGSRLTVL.

This clone was detected only a few times. This chain uses TRBV6-4 with TRBJ2-6, with 10 bases lining up with TRBD1. The J segment lost 1 base and the V segment lost 0 bases, leaving 3 bases of the junction unmatched. Germline CDR1 and CDR2: MRHNA and SNTAGT. CDR3 length equals 18 residues. The CDR3 sequence: CASSDSRQGASGANVLTF. DNA of the CDR3: TGTGCCAGCAGTGACTCGCGACAGGGGGCATCTGGGGCCAACGTCCTGACTTTC.

J is TRBJ1-2 and V is TRBV7-2; 8 nucleotides match TRBD1. CDR1 and CDR2 (germline): SGHTA, FQGNSA. The V gene end was trimmed by 6 bases and the J gene end by 3 bases; junction bases not matched to a gene: 6. The CDR3 extends over 14 amino acids. The CDR3 region is CASRDQGAYYGYTF. In DNA form, the CDR3 reads TGTGCCAGCAGGGACCAGGGGGCTTACTATGGCTACACCTTC.

V gene TRBV19 combines with J gene TRBJ2-1; a weak D match, TRBD1 (5 bases). Germline assignment: CDR1 LNHDA and CDR2 SQIVND (reference sequence). The V end lost 7 bases, the J end lost 2 bases, and 12 bases lay between the germline ends. There are 14 residues in the CDR3. CDR3 bases: TGTGCCAGTAATGAAGACAGCACCTACAATGAGCAGTTCTTC. Translation gives CASNEDSTYNEQFF.

The CDR3: CASSGGFSGITGELFF. CDR3 in DNA: TGTGCCAGTAGTGGTGGTTTTAGCGGGATCACCGGGGAGCTGTTTTTT. The V gene is TRBV19, the J gene TRBJ2-2, with 8 bases lining up with TRBD2. Germline CDR1 and CDR2: LNHDA and SQIVND (reference sequence). The V and J ends lost 5 bases and 4 bases, in that order; junction bases with no gene match: 9. The CDR3 extends over 16 amino acids.

This chain links TRBV7-8 with TRBJ2-1; 15 bases are a match to TRBD2. The CDR3 runs 18 residues. From germline, CDR1 is SGHVS and CDR2 FQNEAQ. With V trimmed by 5 bases and J by 0 bases, 5 bases remained unmatched. CDR3 loop: CASSKGLAGGSSYNEQFF. The CDR3 coding sequence is TGTGCCAGCAGCAAGGGACTAGCGGGGGGCAGCTCCTACAATGAGCAGTTCTTC. The full variable domain, its missing parts supplied by reference TRBV7-8 and TRBJ2-1, is GAGVSQSPRYKVAKRGQDVALRCDPISGHVSLFWYQQALGQGPEFLTYFQNEAQLDKSGLPSDRFFAERPEGSVSTLKIQRTQQEDSAVYLCASSKGLAGGSSYNEQFFGPGTRLTVL.